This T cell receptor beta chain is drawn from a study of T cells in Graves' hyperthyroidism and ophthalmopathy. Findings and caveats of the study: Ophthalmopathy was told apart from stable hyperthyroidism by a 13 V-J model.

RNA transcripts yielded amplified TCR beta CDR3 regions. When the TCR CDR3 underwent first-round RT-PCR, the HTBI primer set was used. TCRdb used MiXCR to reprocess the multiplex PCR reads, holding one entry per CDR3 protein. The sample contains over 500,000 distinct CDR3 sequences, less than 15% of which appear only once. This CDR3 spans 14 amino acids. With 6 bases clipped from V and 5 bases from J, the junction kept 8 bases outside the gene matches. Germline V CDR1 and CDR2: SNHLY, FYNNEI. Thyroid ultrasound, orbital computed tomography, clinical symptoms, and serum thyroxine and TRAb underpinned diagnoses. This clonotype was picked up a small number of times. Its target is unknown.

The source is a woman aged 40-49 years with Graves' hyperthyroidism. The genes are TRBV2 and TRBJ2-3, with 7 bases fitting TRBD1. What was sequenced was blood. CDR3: CASSVGTEVDTQYF. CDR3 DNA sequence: TGTGCCAGCAGCGTTGGGACAGAAGTAGATACGCAGTATTTT.